The T cell receptor (beta chain) under discussion was sequenced for a study of blood T cell repertoires in COVID-19. Looking at the study overall: T cells, B-cell-depleted T cells, or PBMCs provided the cDNA or gDNA that served as material.

This table comes from immunoSEQ multiplex PCR, and its TCRdb copy is limited to in-frame clones, with some not included. Counted here are 150,000 to 190,000 clones, 85% occurring once; the ten biggest clones make up roughly 8.3%. This clone has only one observation. This sequence originates from a woman aged 55-75 years with COVID-19, enrolled during active disease. The sample was peripheral blood.

The CDR3 reads CASSHRKTGTNEKLFF. In DNA, the CDR3 is TGTGCCAGCAGCCATCGGAAGACAGGGACTAATGAAAAACTGTTTTTT. The chain couples TRBV3-1 (or the pseudogene TRBV3-2) to TRBJ1-4, with TRBD1 identical over 7 bases. J was trimmed by 2 bases and V by 3 bases; bases with no gene match: 6. The CDR3 extends over 16 amino acids. Germline CDR1 and CDR2: LGHDT and YNNKEL (reference sequence).